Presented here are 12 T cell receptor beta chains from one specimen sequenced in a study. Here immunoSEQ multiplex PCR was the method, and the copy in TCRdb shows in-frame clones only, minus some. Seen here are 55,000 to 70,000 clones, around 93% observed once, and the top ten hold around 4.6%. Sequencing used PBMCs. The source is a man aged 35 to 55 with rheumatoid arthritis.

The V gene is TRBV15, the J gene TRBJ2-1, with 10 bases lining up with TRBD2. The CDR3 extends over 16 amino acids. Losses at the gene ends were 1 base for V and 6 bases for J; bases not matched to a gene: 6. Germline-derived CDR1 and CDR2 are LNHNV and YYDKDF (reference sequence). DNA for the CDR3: TGTGCCACCAGCAGAGCCCTAGCGGGAGCAACCAATGAGCAGTTCTTC. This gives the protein CATSRALAGATNEQFF.

The CDR3 here is CASRTGTSMDEQFF. For the CDR3, the DNA is TGTGCCAGCAGAACCGGGACTAGTATGGACGAGCAGTTCTTC. The J gene is TRBJ2-1, the V gene TRBV27; 8 nucleotides agree with TRBD2. CDR1 is MNHEY, CDR2 SMNVEV, per germline (reference sequence). The CDR3 is 14 residues long. Trimming removed 6 bases from V and 10 bases from J; junction bases left unmatched: 11.

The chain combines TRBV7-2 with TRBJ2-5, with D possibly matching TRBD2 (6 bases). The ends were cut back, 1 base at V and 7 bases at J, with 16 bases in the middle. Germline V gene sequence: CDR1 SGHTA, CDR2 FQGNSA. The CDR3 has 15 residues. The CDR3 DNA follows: TGTGCCAGCAGCTTAGTCGGGACCGACGGGGGGACCCAGTACTTC. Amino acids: CASSLVGTDGGTQYF.

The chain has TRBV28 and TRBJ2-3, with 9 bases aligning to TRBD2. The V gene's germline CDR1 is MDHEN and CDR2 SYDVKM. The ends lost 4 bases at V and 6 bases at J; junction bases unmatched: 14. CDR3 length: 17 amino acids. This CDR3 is CASSYFGTSTLGDTQYF. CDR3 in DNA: TGTGCCAGCAGTTACTTTGGGACTAGCACCCTCGGGGATACGCAGTATTTT.

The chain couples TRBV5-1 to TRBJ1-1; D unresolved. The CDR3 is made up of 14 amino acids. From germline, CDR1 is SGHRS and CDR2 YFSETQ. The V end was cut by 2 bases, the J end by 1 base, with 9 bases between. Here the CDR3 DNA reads TGCGCCAGCAGCTTCCAGACACAGAACACTGAAGCTTTCTTT. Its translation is CASSFQTQNTEAFF.

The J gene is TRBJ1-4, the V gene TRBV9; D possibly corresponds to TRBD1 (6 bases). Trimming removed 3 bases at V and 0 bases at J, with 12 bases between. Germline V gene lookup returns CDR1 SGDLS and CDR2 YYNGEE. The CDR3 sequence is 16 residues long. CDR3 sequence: CASSGGRQATNEKLFF. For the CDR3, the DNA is TGTGCCAGCAGCGGAGGGAGACAGGCAACTAATGAAAAACTGTTTTTT.

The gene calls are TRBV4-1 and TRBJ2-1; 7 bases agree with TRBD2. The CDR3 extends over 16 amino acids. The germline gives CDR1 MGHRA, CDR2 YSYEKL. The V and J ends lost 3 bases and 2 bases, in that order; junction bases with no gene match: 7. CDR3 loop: CASSQGREYPYNEQFF. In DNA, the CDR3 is TGCGCCAGCAGCCAGGGGCGGGAGTATCCCTACAATGAGCAGTTCTTC.

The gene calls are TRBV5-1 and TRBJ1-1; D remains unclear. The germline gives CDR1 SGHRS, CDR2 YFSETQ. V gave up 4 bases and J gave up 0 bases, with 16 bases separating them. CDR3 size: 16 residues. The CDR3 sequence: CASSPRRGLMNTEAFF. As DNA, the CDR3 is TGCGCCAGCAGCCCCCGACGGGGTCTTATGAACACTGAAGCTTTCTTT.

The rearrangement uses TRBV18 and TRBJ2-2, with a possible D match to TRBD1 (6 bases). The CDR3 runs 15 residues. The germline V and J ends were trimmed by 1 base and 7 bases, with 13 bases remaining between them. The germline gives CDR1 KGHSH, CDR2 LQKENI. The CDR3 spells CASSPRQVPSGELFF. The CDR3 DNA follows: TGTGCCAGCTCACCACGACAGGTCCCGAGCGGGGAGCTGTTTTTT.

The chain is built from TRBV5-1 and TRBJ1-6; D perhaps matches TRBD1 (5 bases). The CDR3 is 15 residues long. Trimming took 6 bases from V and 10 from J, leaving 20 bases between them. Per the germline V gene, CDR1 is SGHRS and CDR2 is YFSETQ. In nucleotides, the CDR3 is TGCGCCAGCAAATACTCGGACAAAATTGGGTCACCCCTCCACTTT. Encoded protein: CASKYSDKIGSPLHF.

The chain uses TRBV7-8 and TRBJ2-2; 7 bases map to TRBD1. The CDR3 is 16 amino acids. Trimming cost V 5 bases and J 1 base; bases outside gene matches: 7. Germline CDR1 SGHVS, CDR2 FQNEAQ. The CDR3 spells CASSAQGVGNTGELFF. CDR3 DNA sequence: TGTGCCAGCAGCGCGCAGGGGGTAGGGAACACCGGGGAGCTGTTTTTT.

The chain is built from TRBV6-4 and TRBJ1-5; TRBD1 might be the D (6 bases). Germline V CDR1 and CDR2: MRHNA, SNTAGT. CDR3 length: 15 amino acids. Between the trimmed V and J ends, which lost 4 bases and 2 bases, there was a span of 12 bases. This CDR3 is CASSAPGGGNQPQHF. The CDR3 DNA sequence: TGTGCCAGCAGTGCCCCCGGGGGCGGCAATCAGCCCCAGCATTTT.